Only a few counts were recorded for the clone carrying this TCR beta chain. Its target is not known. The sample originates from a study of CD4 T cells in relation to SARS-CoV-2 and coronaviruses. Study as a whole: ViraFEST: roughly 10-day antigen culture of PBMCs, then TCR beta CDR3 sequencing.

The data were produced by immunoSEQ multiplex PCR, yet TCRdb's version contains in-frame clones alone and is incomplete. The table shows about 36,000 clones, with 65% to 80% occurring only once. The V segment lost 5 bases and the J segment 10 bases; nucleotides outside the gene matches: 9. The CDR3 totals 14 residues. Germline V lookup: CDR1 MNHNY, CDR2 SVGAGI (reference sequence). CD4 enrichment then naive enrichment separated naive from memory CD4+ cells. This TCR derives from an adult with COVID-19. The chain links TRBV6-6 to TRBJ2-2; 8 nucleotides line up with TRBD1. Sequencing was performed on memory CD4+ T cells from PBMCs, cultured in vitro. The CDR3 region has the DNA TGTGCCAGCAGTCAATCAGGGGGCTCAGCGGAGCTGTTTTTT. It specifies CASSQSGGSAELFF.